The rows below give T cell receptor beta chains drawn from one sample of a study of beta chain features in type 1 diabetes. Some clones are missing from TCRdb's copy, which holds only in-frame ones; the method was immunoSEQ multiplex PCR. Among 860,000 or so clones listed, about a sixth were seen once. The sample comprised naive CD4+ T cells from blood. These receptors were collected from a young woman in good health. The CDR3 runs from the conserved cysteine through the conserved F or W. Each record gives: V gene, CDR3 length, CDR3 protein.

>TRBV4-1|15
CASSQESSGQETQYF
>TRBV11-3|15
CASSFGGDFTDTQYF
>TRBV7-2|14
CASSRRTGGQTQYF
>TRBV29-1|13
CSVAAASNQPQHF
>TRBV11-2|13
CASRSPLEDIQYF
>TRBV4-2|14
CASSLQNSYEKLFF
>TRBV7-9|17
CASSHPGTSGSGETQYF
>TRBV20-1|11
CSTTRQETQYF
>TRBV11-2|14
CASSLTSGWNEQFF
>TRBV4-3|16
CASSQAWMGDQNIQYF
>TRBV10-3|14
CAISRDRSNQPQHF
>TRBV28|15
CASKIGTVEGNEQFF
>TRBV7-2|14
CASSLDGSHLEQYF
>TRBV5-4|18
CASSRPQPGTGRYNEQFF
>TRBV5-1|15
CASSSAAGVYNEQFF
>TRBV6-1|14
CASREAGNRETQYF
>TRBV18|14
CASSQETVDTEAFF
>TRBV7-9|17
CASSRGLAGLLTDTQYF
>TRBV7-9|12
CASSVGGYEQYF
>TRBV20-1|10
CSAGKETQYF
>TRBV5-1|16
CASSLQVSGEWDTQYF
>TRBV7-2|15
CASSFDNGRAYEQYF
>TRBV6-5|13
CASRNSPKDGYTF
>TRBV7-2|16
CASSLGAYPPQDTQYF
>TRBV7-9|18
CASSFLGATSGRGDTQYF
>TRBV5-1|20
CASSHGVSGSRQGSYNEQFF
>TRBV19|20
CASSRGQDSHSGGYYNEQFF
>TRBV7-8|19
CASSGRLAGGRRAANEQFF
>TRBV18|15
CASSPNYLQGNEQFF
>TRBV6-5|15
CASSYSRGANYGYTF
>TRBV7-8|17
CASSPRGAGGRTGELFF
>TRBV10-3|13
CAASGTGAYEQYF
>TRBV18|17
CASSPFFSGSVYNEQFF
>TRBV10-3|16
CAISGGRGVSTDTQYF
>TRBV18|15
CASSPAGTGAYEQYF
>TRBV7-2|14
CASSLNSGGQPQHF
>TRBV29-1|14
CSERTSGVTDTQYF
>TRBV27|13
CASSQSGANVLTF
>TRBV10-3|13
CAIRGTGEEKLFF
>TRBV7-2|14
CASSIGGHTGELFF
>TRBV7-2|14
CASSLAGNSYEQYF
>TRBV7-3|18
CASSAGKGLAGSYNEQFF
>TRBV5-1|16
CASSWAGPSLTGELFF
>TRBV10-3|17
CAISGSRLAGVVSEQFF
>TRBV6-4|14
CASSDGGRSDTQYF
>TRBV6-5|10
CASSERTQYF
>TRBV21-1|12
CATALLMVEQYF
>TRBV7-2|16
CASSLESSGGYNEQFF
>TRBV4-3|16
CASSQELAGYQETQYF
>TRBV7-9|15
CASSLRPREDNEQFF
>TRBV10-3|15
CAISESRSSYNEQFF
>TRBV5-1|16
CASAARPGATGNEQFF
>TRBV10-3|14
CAISAGTEEGEQFF
>TRBV6-5|15
CASRAGQGPFYEQYF
>TRBV7-8|13
CASSLGPYTEAFF
>TRBV15|13
CATSRDLRDEQYF
>TRBV7-8|13
CASRVRTGREQYF